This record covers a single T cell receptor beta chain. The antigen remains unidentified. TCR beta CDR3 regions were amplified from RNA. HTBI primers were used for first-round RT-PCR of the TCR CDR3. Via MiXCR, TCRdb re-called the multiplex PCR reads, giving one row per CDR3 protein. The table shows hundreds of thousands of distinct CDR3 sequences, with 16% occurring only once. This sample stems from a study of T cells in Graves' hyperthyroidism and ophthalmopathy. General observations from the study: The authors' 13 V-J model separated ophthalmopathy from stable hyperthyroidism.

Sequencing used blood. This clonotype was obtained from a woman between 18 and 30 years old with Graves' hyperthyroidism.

DNA of the CDR3: TGCAGCGTTTCATTTTCGGGGTTGCGAGAACTGTTTTTT. Translation: CSVSFSGLRELFF. The rearrangement links TRBV29-1 to TRBJ1-4; D unresolved. The CDR3 is 13 amino acids. The V and J ends lost 5 bases and 12 bases respectively, with 19 bases between them. Germline assignment: CDR1 SQVTM and CDR2 ANQGSEA.